Reported below is one TCR beta chain. Its antigen is unidentified. Germline V lookup: CDR1 LNHNV, CDR2 YYDKDF (reference sequence). The V gene lost 1 base and the J gene lost 3 bases, with 13 bases spanning the gap. CDR3 length equals 16 residues. This sample is part of a study of beta chain features in type 1 diabetes. Study-wide results and limits: Type 1 diabetes patients had moderately but significantly shorter TCRB CDR3s in all four CD4+ subsets.

Expressed TCRB transcripts were sequenced because the entire RNA isolate underwent reverse transcription. Generated by immunoSEQ multiplex PCR, the TCRdb table keeps only in-frame clones and is missing some. The table has 640,000 or so clones, about an eighth seen once. The V and J genes are TRBV15 and TRBJ1-5, with a tentative D call TRBD1 (6 bases). This TCR was sampled from a man aged 18 to 29 with type 1 diabetes. The sequenced sample consisted of naive CD4+ T cells from blood. The CDR3 nucleotides are TGTGCCACCAGCAGAGGGGGGGCGCGACTCAATCAGCCCCAGCATTTT. The encoded protein is CATSRGGARLNQPQHF. Based on the CDR3 plus reference TRBV15 and TRBJ1-5, the full variable domain is DAMVIQNPRYQVTQFGKPVTLSCSQTLNHNVMYWYQQKSSQAPKLLFHYYDKDFNNEADTPDNFQSRRPNTSFCFLDIRSPGLGDTAMYLCATSRGGARLNQPQHFGDGTRLSIL.